Presented here are 6 T cell receptor beta chains from one specimen sequenced in a study of T-cell memory formation after mild COVID-19. Each CDR3 protein gets one entry after TCRdb re-called the 5' RACE reads with MiXCR. The sample yields 390,000 or so distinct CDR3 sequences, about 17% seen once. Sequenced sample: PBMCs or a T cell subset sorted from them (not recorded which). The receptors originated from a man aged 18-30 years who had mild COVID-19 (a few samples of this study predate the infection). Cell type and time point are not known.

This clonotype showed up just a few times. V usage is TRBV29-1 and J usage is TRBJ2-1, with 7 bases identical to TRBD2. CDR1 is SQVTM and CDR2 is ANQGSEA in the germline V gene. J was trimmed by 2 bases and V by 6 bases; bases with no gene match: 13. The CDR3 is 16 amino acids. DNA for the CDR3: TGCAGCGTGGGGGGGAGGTTAGAAGGGACCTACAATGAGCAGTTCTTC. The encoded protein is CSVGGRLEGTYNEQFF.

The chain combines TRBV20-1 with TRBJ2-3, with TRBD2 matching over 7 bases. Germline trimming cut 3 bases from V and 0 bases from J; bases unmatched to any gene: 12. There are 17 residues in the CDR3. The germline V gene has CDR1 DFQATT and CDR2 SNEGSKA (reference sequence). Here the CDR3 reads CSASPGGRGTSTDTQYF. DNA of the CDR3: TGCAGTGCTAGCCCAGGAGGGAGGGGAACAAGCACAGATACGCAGTATTTT.

The rearrangement uses TRBV4-1 and TRBJ2-1, with 7 nucleotides matching TRBD1. Per germline, CDR1 MGHRA and CDR2 YSYEKL. V lost 2 bases, J lost 8 bases, and 9 bases stayed unmatched. The CDR3 covers 15 residues. The CDR3 DNA reads TGCGCCAGCAGCCAAAAGACAGGGCCCTTGGATGAGCAGTTCTTC. Amino acid sequence: CASSQKTGPLDEQFF.

This clonotype was found once. Here the CDR3 reads CASSPSGQDFNEQFF. CDR3 bases: TGTGCCAGCAGTCCCTCGGGACAGGATTTCAATGAGCAGTTCTTC. This chain joins TRBV6-2 or TRBV6-3 and TRBJ2-1, with TRBD1 identical over 8 bases. V shed 5 bases and J 6 bases; nucleotides not matched to a gene: 9. The CDR3 runs 15 residues. Germline CDR1 and CDR2: MNHEY and SVGEGT.

The gene calls are TRBV20-1 and TRBJ2-7; no firm D call. The CDR3 runs 15 residues. V lost 0 bases and J lost 0, with 12 bases in between. The germline V gene encodes CDR1 DFQATT and CDR2 SNEGSKA (reference sequence). The CDR3 region is CSARDFGRSSYEQYF. The CDR3 bases are TGCAGTGCTAGAGATTTTGGTCGGAGCTCCTACGAGCAGTACTTC.

In this sample, this clonotype turned up a few times. This chain connects TRBV9 to TRBJ2-5, with a tentative D call TRBD2 (6 bases). Looked up from germline, CDR1 is SGDLS and CDR2 is YYNGEE. The CDR3 has 13 amino acids. Trimming shortened V by 7 bases and J by 4 bases, and 14 bases separated the two germline ends. The CDR3 region is CASGGTASETQYF. The CDR3 region has the DNA TGTGCCAGCGGAGGGACTGCCTCAGAGACCCAGTACTTC.